This TCR beta chain is from a study of shared clonotypes between healthy human individuals. Study outcomes and limitations: Generation probability values for non-shared clonotypes were lower than those for clonotypes shared by all four donors.

The assay was immunoSEQ multiplex PCR, and TCRdb's table has in-frame clones only and misses some. The repertoire has about 1.1 million clones, around three quarters of them found once; the top ten carry 0.52%. All of the donors resided in Nashville, Tennessee, and each was a Caucasian adult. A remark on this clone: Its target is unknown.

The germline CDR1 and CDR2 sequences are SGHRS and YFSETQ. This CDR3 spans 12 amino acids. Deletions cut 4 bases from V and 3 bases from J, with 8 bases between. The chain carries TRBV5-1 and TRBJ2-7; D perhaps matches TRBD1 (6 bases). The TCR comes from a man younger than 35 in good health. Some clones in this sample may be carry-over from other donors' samples. The sample comprised memory CD4+ T cells from PBMCs. As for subset: CD45RA-negative fraction. CDR3 sequence: CASSQTGYEQYF. The CDR3 DNA is TGCGCCAGCAGCCAGACAGGCTACGAGCAGTACTTC.